This T cell receptor (beta chain) was obtained from a study of blood T cell repertoires in COVID-19 (dated by TCRdb to 2020 to 2022). For the study in its entirety: The collaborator samples originated in the United States, Italy and Spain and spanned the acute and convalescent phases of COVID-19. The prospective study material was composed of cDNA or gDNA derived from T cells, B-cell-depleted T cells, or PBMCs. The dataset comprised deeply sampled blood TCRbeta repertoires from subjects exposed to, actively infected with, or recovered from COVID-19. A freely available public database, intended as a resource for researchers studying the immune response to SARS-CoV-2, is where the repertoires were released. The samples were drawn from the first 160 participants of the ongoing ImmuneRACE study and from some 1,300 subjects provided by 6 global collaborators. Sample metadata almost always included a de-identified subject ID, COVID-19 status, age in years and sex. HLA class I and class II types, where available, came from metadata supplied by the sample provider rather than from assay-based typing.

Whole blood was collected in K2EDTA tubes by collaborating institutions according to the institutions' own protocols. For TCRbeta analysis, collaborators shipped samples in one of three forms: frozen whole blood, isolated PBMCs, or DNA extracted from either of those sample types. A word on this clone: No cognate antigen has been identified for it. No much larger clone exists at a distance of one base, and base qualities are not known.

The immunoSEQ Assay, a bias-controlled multiplex PCR, was used to amplify TCRbeta CDR3 regions from genomic DNA. The authors processed their data as follows. The number of nucleated cells in each sample was estimated by amplification of reference gene primers within the assay. Sequence reads were collapsed and filtered to measure the absolute abundance of every unique TCRbeta CDR3 rearrangement. For each sample, productive Simpson clonality was calculated as the square root of Simpson's diversity index over productive rearrangements. TCRdb obtained this table from immuneACCESS and retained in-frame rearrangements with V and J assigned. These tables miss some clones; where compared with another copy, unresolved V genes account for less than half of the shortfall, and the remainder is unexplained. The V and J calls and the clone size are those of that table, but D and trimming were determined from the DNA. This sample gives about 150,000 clones in total; 60% to 85% of them show up just once. The top ten clones comprise around 16% of the sample.

The CDR1 and CDR2 encoded by the germline V gene are SGHVS and FNYEAQ. The CDR3 has 14 amino acids, counting the end cysteine and phenylalanine. Only the CDR3 DNA is retained, 42 bases long and in frame from the first base. Germline trimming amounts to 5 bases on V and 2 bases on J, with 4 as the count of junction bases outside the gene matches. Broader findings and caveats from the paper: The amount of clinical and demographic metadata varied by source and participant and was provided uncurated.

This receptor chain uses TRBV7-6 and TRBJ2-3; 7 bases in the middle match TRBD1. The origin of this receptor is a man in his fifties with acute or convalescent COVID-19. Material: peripheral blood. The DNA sequence is given as TGTGCCAGCAGCCCTCAGGGGGACACAGATACGCAGTATTTT. The encoded protein is CASSPQGDTDTQYF.